This T cell receptor beta chain originates from a study of blood T cell repertoires in COVID-19. About the research overall: The United States, Italy and Spain supplied acute and convalescent COVID-19 samples. Nucleic acid was either cDNA or gDNA, and it came from T cells, B-cell-depleted T cells, or PBMCs.

Per the original methods: Amplification with reference gene primers provided the estimates of nucleated cell counts. Some clones are missing from TCRdb's copy, which holds only in-frame ones; the method was immunoSEQ multiplex PCR. V, J and clone size derive from that table, while D and trimming were established from the DNA sequence. The sample has around 270,000 clones; approximately 86% are singletons. CDR1 is SGHTA, CDR2 FQGNSA, per germline. V shed 2 bases and J 3 bases; nucleotides not matched to a gene: 8. The CDR3 spans 17 residues. The source material was peripheral blood. The source is a man aged 40-50 years who had recovered from COVID-19. The J gene is TRBJ1-3, the V gene TRBV7-2; 9 nucleotides match TRBD1. CDR3 DNA sequence: TGTGCCAGCAGCTTACAACAGGGGGCAGGTTTTGGAAACACCATATATTTT. Protein: CASSLQQGAGFGNTIYF.